This is a list of T cell receptor beta chains from one sample in a study of blood T cell repertoires in COVID-19. TCRdb's table, derived via immunoSEQ multiplex PCR, lists solely in-frame clones and lacks some. Counted here are 150,000 to 200,000 clones, roughly four fifths occurring once; the ten biggest clones make up around 12%. Sequencing was performed on peripheral blood. The receptors originated from a woman aged 80 or older with COVID-19, enrolled during active disease. The CDR3 runs from the conserved cysteine through the conserved F or W. Fields, in order: V gene, J gene, CDR3 length, CDR3 protein.

v_call: TRBV12-3/TRBV12-4
j_call: TRBJ2-7
cdr3_length: 13
cdr3_aa: CASSLALSYEQYF

v_call: TRBV4-2
j_call: TRBJ2-3
cdr3_length: 13
cdr3_aa: CASSQFSNGGRYF

v_call: TRBV27
j_call: TRBJ1-2
cdr3_length: 15
cdr3_aa: CASSLSPDRNYGYTF

v_call: TRBV19
j_call: TRBJ1-1
cdr3_length: 14
cdr3_aa: CASSMVGGVAEAFF

v_call: TRBV5-1
j_call: TRBJ1-4
cdr3_length: 14
cdr3_aa: CASSTRGVSEKLFF

v_call: TRBV24-1
j_call: TRBJ2-3
cdr3_length: 14
cdr3_aa: CATSETGSTDTQYF

v_call: TRBV6-5
j_call: TRBJ2-1
cdr3_length: 15
cdr3_aa: CASSYSLGGLDEQFF

v_call: TRBV4-1
j_call: TRBJ2-7
cdr3_length: 14
cdr3_aa: CASSQVGSSNEQYF

v_call: TRBV28
j_call: TRBJ1-2
cdr3_length: 14
cdr3_aa: CASSSHDRSYGYTF

v_call: TRBV4-2
j_call: TRBJ2-3
cdr3_length: 16
cdr3_aa: CASSLLAGTNTDTQYF

v_call: TRBV7-8
j_call: TRBJ1-1
cdr3_length: 16
cdr3_aa: CASSILGVVGNTEAFF

v_call: TRBV3-1/TRBV3-2
j_call: TRBJ2-7
cdr3_length: 14
cdr3_aa: CASSQAAAYYEQYF

v_call: TRBV30
j_call: TRBJ2-1
cdr3_length: 12
cdr3_aa: CAWRAMGDEQFF

v_call: TRBV29-1
j_call: TRBJ2-5
cdr3_length: 13
cdr3_aa: CSVEIDSQETQYF

v_call: TRBV29-1
j_call: TRBJ1-4
cdr3_length: 14
cdr3_aa: CSVVAQGNNEKLFF

v_call: TRBV5-1
j_call: TRBJ1-5
cdr3_length: 14
cdr3_aa: CASSLNRGGQPQHF

v_call: TRBV21-1
j_call: TRBJ1-2
cdr3_length: 15
cdr3_aa: CASSSPGQGNYGYTF

v_call: TRBV10-3
j_call: TRBJ2-2
cdr3_length: 13
cdr3_aa: CAMRVDNTGELFF

v_call: TRBV6-4
j_call: TRBJ1-5
cdr3_length: 14
cdr3_aa: CASSDFGDGQPQHF

v_call: TRBV4-2
j_call: TRBJ2-7
cdr3_length: 14
cdr3_aa: CASSQDRESYEQYF

v_call: TRBV6-5
j_call: TRBJ1-2
cdr3_length: 15
cdr3_aa: CASSANQGANYGYTF

v_call: TRBV2
j_call: TRBJ2-7
cdr3_length: 14
cdr3_aa: CASRGTRGSYEQYF

v_call: TRBV29-1
j_call: TRBJ2-5
cdr3_length: 15
cdr3_aa: CSVEAPDRYQETQYF

v_call: TRBV10-3
j_call: TRBJ1-2
cdr3_length: 12
cdr3_aa: CAIQTGNYGYTF

v_call: TRBV29-1
j_call: TRBJ1-1
cdr3_length: 13
cdr3_aa: CSVAYQGDTEAFF

v_call: TRBV7-9
j_call: TRBJ2-1
cdr3_length: 15
cdr3_aa: CASSTGTSSFHEQFF

v_call: TRBV7-5
j_call: TRBJ1-1
cdr3_length: 15
cdr3_aa: CVRSLYGDVNTEAFF

v_call: TRBV5-1
j_call: TRBJ1-5
cdr3_length: 15
cdr3_aa: CASSLRGEVGQPQHF

v_call: TRBV10-3
j_call: TRBJ2-3
cdr3_length: 14
cdr3_aa: CAISESHSTDTQYF

v_call: TRBV18
j_call: TRBJ2-5
cdr3_length: 14
cdr3_aa: CASSPGFSQETQYF

v_call: TRBV3-1/TRBV3-2
j_call: TRBJ2-5
cdr3_length: 13
cdr3_aa: CASSQGLAETQYF

v_call: TRBV7-9
j_call: TRBJ2-1
cdr3_length: 15
cdr3_aa: CASSLGTSSGDEQFF

v_call: TRBV7-8
j_call: TRBJ2-7
cdr3_length: 13
cdr3_aa: CASSLDREDEQYF

v_call: TRBV5-1
j_call: TRBJ2-7
cdr3_length: 15
cdr3_aa: CASSLAPGLVPEQYF

v_call: TRBV4-1
j_call: TRBJ1-4
cdr3_length: 13
cdr3_aa: CASSQDGEDRLFF

v_call: TRBV15
j_call: TRBJ2-5
cdr3_length: 16
cdr3_aa: CATSRDGARAGETQYF

v_call: TRBV4-1
j_call: TRBJ2-1
cdr3_length: 16
cdr3_aa: CASSQDLLLVLKRQFF

v_call: TRBV5-1
j_call: TRBJ2-1
cdr3_length: 14
cdr3_aa: CASSPGPSGNEQFF

v_call: TRBV5-1
j_call: TRBJ1-4
cdr3_length: 16
cdr3_aa: CASSLAGQGLSEKLFF

v_call: TRBV5-1
j_call: TRBJ2-3
cdr3_length: 14
cdr3_aa: CASSFTGLPDTQYF

v_call: TRBV5-1
j_call: TRBJ2-5
cdr3_length: 16
cdr3_aa: CASSSRAGGPSETQYF

v_call: TRBV28
j_call: TRBJ2-2
cdr3_length: 14
cdr3_aa: CASNGGANTGELFF

v_call: TRBV10-2
j_call: TRBJ2-3
cdr3_length: 15
cdr3_aa: CASSVGTDGTDTQYF

v_call: TRBV27
j_call: TRBJ2-3
cdr3_length: 13
cdr3_aa: CASSIQGTDTQYF

v_call: TRBV5-1
j_call: TRBJ2-2
cdr3_length: 15
cdr3_aa: CASSLGGGNTGELFF

v_call: TRBV7-2
j_call: TRBJ1-2
cdr3_length: 15
cdr3_aa: CASSLVTGESYGYTF

v_call: TRBV10-3
j_call: TRBJ2-1
cdr3_length: 13
cdr3_aa: CAIMGTGEGEQFF

v_call: TRBV20-1
j_call: TRBJ1-5
cdr3_length: 15
cdr3_aa: CSASKRDRVAQPQHF

v_call: TRBV6-5
j_call: TRBJ2-7
cdr3_length: 15
cdr3_aa: CASSYTGGIKYEQYF